Each of the 14 T cell receptor beta chains below was sequenced from the same sample in a study of persistence of HIV-infected CD4 T cells. Their antigens are not known. Cells were stimulated nonspecifically with anti-CD3/anti-CD28 magnetic beads. Responding CD4+ T cells were sorted by upregulation of both CD40 ligand and CD69. This was the immunoSEQ version 4 assay in survey mode. The repertoire was sequenced with immunoSEQ multiplex PCR; TCRdb's copy has only in-frame clones and lacks some. The sample records 40,000 to 55,000 clones, 85% to 90% being singletons. The specimen comprised CD4+ T cells sorted from PBMCs after approximately 20-hour stimulation, sampled from a patient who received antiretroviral therapy. The receptors originated from an adult woman with HIV who was CMV-seropositive.

This clone was seen more than once but under ten times. The chain uses TRBV6-5 and TRBJ1-1, with D maybe TRBD1 (6 bases). This CDR3 comprises 11 residues. Germline CDR1 is MNHEY and CDR2 is SVGAGI. V gave up 6 bases and J gave up 8 bases, with 10 bases separating them. The CDR3 loop is CASRVQGEAFF. CDR3 sequence (DNA): TGTGCCAGCAGGGTTCAGGGGGAAGCTTTCTTT.

The chain uses TRBV5-1 and TRBJ1-5, with 10 bases that match TRBD1. The CDR3 loop spans 15 amino acids. The V gene's germline CDR1 is SGHRS and CDR2 YFSETQ. The V and J ends lost 2 bases and 3 bases, in that order; junction bases with no gene match: 2. Written as DNA, the CDR3 is TGCGCCAGCAGCTTCGGGACAGGGGACAATCAGCCCCAGCATTTT. Residues: CASSFGTGDNQPQHF.

This sequence joins TRBV5-1 and TRBJ1-1, with 10 bases lining up with TRBD1. Per the germline V gene, CDR1 is SGHRS and CDR2 is YFSETQ. Unmatched junction bases numbered 13, after V lost 4 bases and J lost 10 bases. The CDR3 contains 15 residues. DNA of the CDR3: TGCGCCAGCAGCCCCCTGACAGGGGGCGGAGATGGAGCTTTCTTT. This translates into CASSPLTGGGDGAFF.

This sequence joins TRBV5-1 and TRBJ1-4, with a tentative D call TRBD1 (6 bases). V was cut by 4 bases and J by 3 bases, with 13 bases left in between. Germline CDR1 SGHRS, CDR2 YFSETQ. The CDR3 covers 15 residues. Here the CDR3 reads CASSGTGLSNEKLFF. The CDR3 coding sequence is TGCGCCAGCAGCGGTACAGGGCTTTCTAATGAAAAACTGTTTTTT.

Here the CDR3 DNA reads TGTGCTAGTGGTTTGGGGGGACTAGCGGGAGGGGGCGGGGAGCTGTTTTTT. It translates to CASGLGGLAGGGGELFF. V usage is TRBV12-5 and J usage is TRBJ2-2, with TRBD2 identical over 16 bases. V lost 1 base, J lost 7 bases, and 3 bases stayed unmatched. This CDR3 has 17 amino acids. Germline V CDR1 and CDR2: LGHNT, FRNRAP.

The chain recombines TRBV5-1 with TRBJ2-5, with a weak D call TRBD2 (5 bases). V was pared by 4 bases and J by 1 base, with 8 bases between. CDR1 and CDR2 from the germline V gene are SGHRS and YFSETQ. The CDR3 runs to 13 residues. The CDR3, as DNA: TGCGCCAGCAGCCGAGGGTCCCAAGAGACCCAGTACTTC. It codes for CASSRGSQETQYF.

The chain has TRBV6-2 or TRBV6-3 and TRBJ1-5, with TRBD1 as a possible D gene (6 bases). The CDR3 is 14 amino acids. Trimming removed 5 bases from V and 10 bases from J, with 18 bases in between. The germline CDR1 and CDR2 sequences are MNHEY and SVGEGT. Here the CDR3 reads CASSPQGRDSPQHF. CDR3 nucleotide sequence: TGTGCCAGCAGTCCACAGGGCCGTGACAGCCCCCAGCATTTT.

The chain has TRBV2 and TRBJ1-6, with 7 positions matching TRBD1. Germline V gene sequence: CDR1 SNHLY, CDR2 FYNNEI. V trimming: 3 bases; J trimming: 7 bases; junction bases outside the gene matches: 6. This CDR3 comprises 15 residues. CDR3 bases: TGTGCCAGCAGTGATCAGTTACAGGGGAATTCACCCCTCCACTTT. Its translation: CASSDQLQGNSPLHF.

This chain joins TRBV27 and TRBJ1-5; D possibly corresponds to TRBD1 (5 bases). Germline assignment: CDR1 MNHEY and CDR2 SMNVEV (reference sequence). V dropped 3 bases and J dropped 2 bases, with 23 bases sitting between them. The CDR3 has 19 residues. The CDR3 sequence: CASSFTPPTGPRGNQPQHF. The CDR3 DNA follows: TGTGCCAGCAGTTTCACCCCCCCTACGGGGCCCAGGGGCAATCAGCCCCAGCATTTT.

This chain connects TRBV6-2 or TRBV6-3 to TRBJ2-1, with D possibly being TRBD1 (6 bases). The CDR3 length is 15 residues. CDR1 is MNHEY and CDR2 is SVGEGT in the germline V gene. Trimming removed 5 bases at V and 5 bases at J, with 16 bases between. The CDR3 nucleotides read TGTGCCAGCAGTCACCTAGGCACAGGGAACAATGAGCAGTTCTTC. Translated: CASSHLGTGNNEQFF.

CDR3 protein: CASSRKNTEAFF. In DNA, the CDR3 is TGTGCCAGCAGCCGTAAAAACACTGAAGCTTTCTTT. The chain couples TRBV6-2 or TRBV6-3 to TRBJ1-1; D ambiguous. Trimming pared 6 bases from V and 2 bases from J, leaving 7 bases between. This CDR3 is 12 amino acids long. CDR1 and CDR2 from the germline V gene are MNHEY and SVGEGT.

The CDR3 DNA reads TGTGCCAGCAGCCAAGTAAGTGTAAGCCCAACATCTAGAAACAATGAGCAGTTCTTC. It encodes CASSQVSVSPTSRNNEQFF. The chain couples TRBV3-1 (or the pseudogene TRBV3-2) to TRBJ2-1; D uncertain. CDR1 and CDR2 (germline): LGHDT, YNNKEL (reference sequence). CDR3 length equals 19 residues. V dropped 1 base and J dropped 5 bases, with 24 bases sitting between them.

The chain uses TRBV28 and TRBJ1-1; D remains ambiguous. The V gene's germline CDR1 is MDHEN and CDR2 SYDVKM. This CDR3 has 13 amino acids. V gave up 7 bases and J gave up 0 bases, with 9 bases separating them. This CDR3 is CASTLWLNTEAFF. The CDR3 DNA is TGTGCCAGCACCCTCTGGTTGAACACTGAAGCTTTCTTT.

The chain joins TRBV7-2 to TRBJ2-1; 10 bases are shared with TRBD2. CDR1 is SGHTA, CDR2 FQGNSA, per germline. This CDR3 spans 18 amino acids. The junction had 15 bases not matched to a gene; V was cut back by 2 bases and J by 8 bases. CDR3 in amino acids: CASSLNYVASGSIYEQFF. CDR3 in DNA: TGTGCCAGCAGCTTAAATTACGTGGCTAGCGGGAGTATCTATGAGCAGTTCTTC.